The entry below describes one T cell receptor (beta chain). Method: immunoSEQ multiplex PCR; TCRdb's copy keeps in-frame clones and lacks some. Of just under 80,000 clones in the sample, about 89% were seen once. CDR1 MNHNY and CDR2 SVGAGI come from the germline V gene (reference sequence). The ends lost 7 bases at V and 7 bases at J; junction bases unmatched: 6. This CDR3 is built from 14 residues. The data were taken from a study of OX40 agonist ivuxolimab in advanced cancers. The gene calls are TRBV6-6 and TRBJ2-2; 10 nucleotides line up with TRBD2. The material was CD4+ or CD8+ T cells sorted from blood, obtained in a trial of the OX40 agonist ivuxolimab. The sequence derives from an adult with an advanced solid tumor such as melanoma, head and neck, liver or kidney cancer. The CDR3 bases are TGTGCCAGCAAGCGGGAGGGTTACGTCGGGGAGCTGTTTTTT. It codes for CASKREGYVGELFF.